The 9 T cell receptor beta chains listed next were all sequenced from one sample in a study of blood T cell repertoires in COVID-19. Produced via immunoSEQ multiplex PCR; TCRdb's table is partial and in-frame only. The data show some 150,000 clones, approximately 82% seen once. The sequenced sample was peripheral blood. All receptors derive from a woman aged 50 to 60 in a cohort sampled during active or convalescent COVID-19.

The J gene is TRBJ1-1, the V gene TRBV20-1; maybe TRBD1 (6 bases). Per germline, CDR1 DFQATT and CDR2 SNEGSKA (reference sequence). This CDR3 comprises 13 residues. V lost 3 bases and J 5 bases, leaving 13 bases between the germline ends. CDR3 residues: CSASNRAWTEAFF. The CDR3 DNA reads as TGCAGTGCTAGTAACAGGGCGTGGACTGAAGCTTTCTTT.

The chain has TRBV9 and TRBJ2-2, with 9 bases that match TRBD2. There are 19 residues in the CDR3. Germline V CDR1 and CDR2: SGDLS, YYNGEE. After removal of 3 bases from V and 7 bases from J, the junction contained 19 bases not matched to a gene. The CDR3 here is CASSADRASGERGIGELFF. The CDR3 region has the DNA TGTGCCAGCAGCGCGGATAGGGCTAGCGGGGAGCGAGGGATCGGGGAGCTGTTTTTT.

This chain connects TRBV6-6 to TRBJ2-2; D may be TRBD1 (5 bases). V gave up 6 bases and J gave up 1 base, with 12 bases separating them. This CDR3 spans 15 amino acids. Germline CDR1 reads MNHNY; CDR2 reads SVGAGI (reference sequence). DNA for the CDR3: TGTGCCAGCAGAGACAGTCCCTTGAACACCGGGGAGCTGTTTTTT. The encoded protein is CASRDSPLNTGELFF.

This rearrangement joins TRBV7-9 to TRBJ2-1; TRBD2 aligns across 14 bases. This CDR3 spans 19 amino acids. The junction had 15 bases not matched to a gene; V was cut back by 5 bases and J by 6 bases. The germline V gene encodes CDR1 SEHNR and CDR2 FQNEAQ (reference sequence). The CDR3 is CASSRSTSGGALRVNEQFF. The CDR3 nucleotides are TGTGCCAGCAGCCGATCGACTAGCGGGGGGGCACTTCGGGTCAATGAGCAGTTCTTC.

This chain joins TRBV11-2 and TRBJ1-6, with no clear D. Trimming removed 6 bases from V and 8 bases from J, with 11 bases in between. This CDR3 spans 13 amino acids. Looked up from germline, CDR1 is SGHAT and CDR2 is FQNNGV. The CDR3 DNA is TGTGCCAGCAGGCGGATACCAGATTCACCCCTCCACTTT. It specifies CASRRIPDSPLHF.

This clone came up a few times. This rearrangement joins TRBV2 to TRBJ1-5, with D hard to call. This CDR3 is 15 amino acids long. Looked up from germline, CDR1 is SNHLY and CDR2 is FYNNEI. V gave up 4 bases and J gave up 5 bases, with 15 bases separating them. Here the CDR3 reads CASSVSGQLYQPQHF. CDR3 nucleotide sequence: TGTGCCAGCAGTGTGTCAGGCCAGCTTTATCAGCCCCAGCATTTT.

This clone has just a few counts. The chain employs TRBV19 and TRBJ1-5, with D perhaps TRBD1 (6 bases). The V end was cut by 4 bases, the J end by 8 bases, with 15 bases between. Germline lookup yields CDR1 LNHDA and CDR2 SQIVND (reference sequence). This CDR3 has 14 residues. CDR3 in DNA: TGTGCCAGTAGTACTAAACAGGGCCGGGAGCCCCAGCATTTT. The encoded protein is CASSTKQGREPQHF.

This clone has only a few counts. The J gene is TRBJ1-3, the V gene TRBV19; perhaps TRBD1 as D (6 bases). Trimming stripped 7 bases from V and 0 bases from J, with 13 bases between. Per the germline V gene, CDR1 is LNHDA and CDR2 is SQIVND (reference sequence). The CDR3 contains 15 residues. CDR3 coding DNA: TGTGCCAGTACTTTGGGGGCTGACTCTGGAAACACCATATATTTT. Its translation: CASTLGADSGNTIYF.

A few counts support this clone. The J gene is TRBJ1-2, the V gene TRBV5-1, with 7 bases that match TRBD1. This CDR3 comprises 16 residues. The germline V gene has CDR1 SGHRS and CDR2 YFSETQ. V lost 0 bases, J lost 2 bases, and 7 bases stayed unmatched. The CDR3 sequence is CASSLDLGGVNYGYTF. The CDR3 DNA sequence: TGCGCCAGCAGCTTGGATTTAGGGGGCGTAAACTATGGCTACACCTTC. The whole variable domain, filled in from reference TRBV5-1 and TRBJ1-2, reads KAGVTQTPRYLIKTRGQQVTLSCSPISGHRSVSWYQQTPGQGLQFLFEYFSETQRNKGNFPGRFSGRQFSNSRSEMNVSTLELGDSALYLCASSLDLGGVNYGYTFGSGTRLTVV.